Listed below are T cell receptor beta chains from one sample, sequenced in a study of OX40 agonist ivuxolimab in advanced cancers. Repertoires were generated with immunoSEQ multiplex PCR, while TCRdb's copy carries only in-frame clones and drops some. Among around 23,000 clones, around four fifths were seen once, and the ten largest hold roughly a third. The source was CD4+ or CD8+ T cells sorted from blood, collected in a trial of the OX40 agonist ivuxolimab. These receptors all stem from an adult with an advanced solid tumor such as melanoma, head and neck, liver or kidney cancer. Each CDR3 is given with its conserved first and last residue. Fields, in order: J gene, CDR3 length, V gene, D gene, clone size, CDR3 protein, CDR3 DNA. D genes are given only for firm matches. Some rows have no size entry. The others give once, few or many, or a class for an expanded clone.

j_call: TRBJ2-5
cdr3_length: 11
v_call: TRBV2
d_call: -
clone_size: -
cdr3_aa: CASSESQTQYF
cdr3_nt: TGTGCCAGCAGTGAAAGTCAGACCCAGTACTTC

j_call: TRBJ2-7
cdr3_length: 13
v_call: TRBV28
d_call: -
clone_size: -
cdr3_aa: CASSFTTSYEQYF
cdr3_nt: TGTGCCAGCAGTTTCACGACCTCCTACGAGCAGTACTTC

j_call: TRBJ2-5
cdr3_length: 12
v_call: TRBV27
d_call: -
clone_size: once
cdr3_aa: CASSDFQETQYF
cdr3_nt: TGTGCCAGCAGTGATTTCCAAGAGACCCAGTACTTC

j_call: TRBJ2-7
cdr3_length: 15
v_call: TRBV7-8
d_call: TRBD1
clone_size: -
cdr3_aa: CASSLARQGTYEQYF
cdr3_nt: TGTGCCAGCAGCTTAGCCCGACAGGGAACCTACGAGCAGTACTTC

j_call: TRBJ2-7
cdr3_length: 13
v_call: TRBV28
d_call: TRBD2
clone_size: few
cdr3_aa: CASSLWGLAESFF
cdr3_nt: TGTGCCAGCAGTTTATGGGGTCTAGCGGAAAGTTTCTTC

j_call: TRBJ2-7
cdr3_length: 13
v_call: TRBV6-5
d_call: TRBD1
clone_size: -
cdr3_aa: CASAEGQAYEQYF
cdr3_nt: TGTGCCAGCGCTGAGGGACAGGCCTACGAGCAGTACTTC

j_call: TRBJ2-7
cdr3_length: 14
v_call: TRBV30
d_call: -
clone_size: -
cdr3_aa: CAWSGQESSYEQYF
cdr3_nt: TGTGCCTGGAGCGGTCAGGAGAGCTCCTACGAGCAGTACTTC

j_call: TRBJ2-7
cdr3_length: 15
v_call: TRBV6-5
d_call: TRBD1
clone_size: -
cdr3_aa: CASSPGTGRSHGQYF
cdr3_nt: TGTGCCAGCAGCCCCGGGACAGGGAGGTCTCACGGGCAGTACTTC

j_call: TRBJ1-2
cdr3_length: 15
v_call: TRBV7-2
d_call: -
clone_size: -
cdr3_aa: CASSTPDRRNYGYTF
cdr3_nt: TGTGCCAGCAGCACTCCCGACAGGAGAAACTATGGCTACACCTTC

j_call: TRBJ2-7
cdr3_length: 13
v_call: TRBV14
d_call: TRBD1
clone_size: -
cdr3_aa: CASSRYRGYEQYF
cdr3_nt: TGTGCCAGCAGCCGATACAGGGGTTACGAGCAGTACTTC

j_call: TRBJ1-1
cdr3_length: 12
v_call: TRBV6-5
d_call: -
clone_size: -
cdr3_aa: CASSYGGTEAFF
cdr3_nt: TGTGCCAGCAGTTACGGAGGCACTGAAGCTTTCTTT

j_call: TRBJ1-5
cdr3_length: 15
v_call: TRBV6-1
d_call: TRBD1
clone_size: -
cdr3_aa: CASRRTGEGNQPQHF
cdr3_nt: TGTGCCAGCAGGAGGACAGGGGAAGGCAATCAGCCCCAGCATTTT

j_call: TRBJ1-1
cdr3_length: 16
v_call: TRBV28
d_call: -
clone_size: -
cdr3_aa: CASSPGSSGLNTEAFF
cdr3_nt: TGTGCCAGCAGTCCCGGATCGTCGGGGTTGAACACTGAAGCTTTCTTT

j_call: TRBJ2-1
cdr3_length: 16
v_call: TRBV28
d_call: TRBD2
clone_size: -
cdr3_aa: CASSESTSGRAFEQFF
cdr3_nt: TGTGCCAGCAGCGAATCGACTAGCGGGAGGGCCTTTGAGCAGTTCTTC